Listed below are T cell receptor beta chains from one sample, sequenced in a study of early stage breast cancer tumors. Here immunoSEQ multiplex PCR was the method, and the copy in TCRdb shows in-frame clones only, minus some. The sample holds tens of thousands of clones; approximately 70% are singletons and the top ten take 4.5% to 5%. The material sequenced was blood. Receptors originate from a person aged 40 to 49 with breast cancer. CDR3s include the opening cysteine and the closing phenylalanine or tryptophan. The D gene is left open where the match is weak. Some rows mark clone size as missing; the rest say once, few, many or name a class of expanded clone.

TRBD1	-	15	TRBV12-5	TRBJ1-3	TGTGCTAGTGTCGATGGCGGAGGGGGCATAAACACCATATATTTT	CASVDGGGGINTIYF
-	-	15	TRBV27	TRBJ2-1	TGTGCCAGCAGTCCGTCCGGGTCTGCCCCCAATGAGCAGTTCTTC	CASSPSGSAPNEQFF
-	-	14	TRBV5-8	TRBJ2-7	TGTGCCAGCAGCTTCGGCGACTCCACCTACGAGCAGTACTTC	CASSFGDSTYEQYF
-	-	15	TRBV5-1	TRBJ2-1	TGCGCCAGCAGCCCCGGAGGGTTGAGCGGCGATGAGCAGTTCTTC	CASSPGGLSGDEQFF
-	-	13	TRBV7-2	TRBJ1-5	TGTGCCAGCAGCTTAGAGGATGGACAGCCCCAGCATTTT	CASSLEDGQPQHF
-	-	20	TRBV6-8	TRBJ1-1	TGTGCCAGCAGTTACATGCGGTTCACATTGGGGAGTTGTGAAAACACTGAAGCTTTCTTT	CASSYMRFTLGSCENTEAFF
-	-	12	TRBV2	TRBJ1-4	TGTGCCAGCAAACGAACTAATGAAAAACTGTTTTTT	CASKRTNEKLFF
TRBD1	-	14	TRBV29-1	TRBJ2-7	TGCAGCGTTCTGAGACAGGGGGTCTCCTACGAGCAGTACTTC	CSVLRQGVSYEQYF
TRBD2	-	17	TRBV25-1	TRBJ2-7	TGTGCCAGCAGCGAATTCTTTAGGGCTAGCGGGAGTTACGAGCAGTACTTC	CASSEFFRASGSYEQYF
-	-	14	TRBV6-1	TRBJ2-7	TGTGCCAGCAGTAGAGAGGGGGGCCCCTACGAGCAGTACTTC	CASSREGGPYEQYF
TRBD1	-	13	TRBV2	TRBJ2-5	TGTGCCAGCAAAGGGGGCCCGGGAGAGACCCAGTACTTC	CASKGGPGETQYF
-	-	13	TRBV5-1	TRBJ1-2	TGCGCCAGCAGCGACGTGGGGTCTTATGGCTACACCTTC	CASSDVGSYGYTF
TRBD2	-	17	TRBV7-2	TRBJ2-7	TGTGCCAGCAGCTTAGATACAAGGACTAGCTGGTCCTACGAGCAGTACTTC	CASSLDTRTSWSYEQYF
-	-	16	TRBV4-3	TRBJ2-1	TGCGCCAGCAGCCAAAGAGTCGGGAGTAGGTCCAATGAGCAGTTCTTC	CASSQRVGSRSNEQFF
-	-	12	TRBV2	TRBJ2-1	TGTGCCAGCAGTGAATTATGGGATGAGCAGTTCTTC	CASSELWDEQFF
TRBD2	-	19	TRBV7-2	TRBJ2-7	TGTGCCAGCAGCGCGGACCGGACTAGCGGGAGGTACTTCTCCTACGAGCAGTACTTC	CASSADRTSGRYFSYEQYF
-	-	15	TRBV9	TRBJ1-2	TGTGCCAGCAGCGGATACAGGGAGGCCAGACATGGCTACACCTTC	CASSGYREARHGYTF
-	-	11	TRBV27	TRBJ1-2	TGTGCCAGCAGTGGAGGGAATGGCTACACCTTC	CASSGGNGYTF
TRBD2	once	17	TRBV6-1	TRBJ2-3	TGTGCCAGCAGTGAGACTAGCGGGAGACTGGGCACAGATACGCAGTATTTT	CASSETSGRLGTDTQYF
-	-	11	TRBV30	TRBJ2-1	TGTGCCTGGAGTGTAAGTGGTGAGCAGTTCTTC	CAWSVSGEQFF
-	-	13	TRBV6-1	TRBJ2-1	TGTGCTTCAGAAGGGGGGGTCTACAATGAGCAGTTCTTC	CASEGGVYNEQFF
TRBD2	-	14	TRBV7-2	TRBJ2-1	TGTGCCAGCAGCTTAGCGGGAGGGTACAATGAGCAGTTCTTC	CASSLAGGYNEQFF
TRBD2	-	15	TRBV27	TRBJ2-7	TGTGCCAGCAGTCCTATAGCGGGAGTAGGGCGCGAGCAGTACTTC	CASSPIAGVGREQYF
-	-	16	TRBV19	TRBJ1-3	-	CASTSGWGGAGNTIYF
TRBD2	-	17	TRBV7-2	TRBJ2-1	TGTGCCAGCAGCTCATCTCTGACTAGCGGAGGCCTGGATGAGCAGTTCTTC	CASSSSLTSGGLDEQFF
-	-	13	TRBV4-1	TRBJ2-1	TGCGCCAGCAGCCAAGAGAGACAGGAGGGGCAGTTCTTC	CASSQERQEGQFF
TRBD1	few	16	TRBV5-4	TRBJ1-1	TGTGCCAGCAGCTTGGGGACAGGGGGCCTGGTAACTGAAGCTTTCTTT	CASSLGTGGLVTEAFF
-	-	13	TRBV11-2	TRBJ2-7	TGTGCCAGCAGCTTAGAGAGGGGGGTCGAGCAGTACTTC	CASSLERGVEQYF
TRBD2	-	18	TRBV2	TRBJ2-2	TGTGCCAGCAGTGACCGGGTACTAGCGGGAGGGAACACCGGGGAGCTGTTTTTT	CASSDRVLAGGNTGELFF
TRBD1	-	14	TRBV5-1	TRBJ2-7	TGCGCCAGCAGCCGAAGAGACAGGGCTGTCGAGCAGTACTTC	CASSRRDRAVEQYF
-	-	12	TRBV5-4	TRBJ2-7	TGTGCCAGCAGCTTCCACTCCTACGAGCAGTACTTC	CASSFHSYEQYF
TRBD1	-	11	TRBV19	TRBJ1-2	TGTGCCACCCGCCAGGGACAGGCAACCACCTTC	CATRQGQATTF
-	-	15	TRBV30	TRBJ1-1	TGTGCCTGGAGTTTTCCCGGATATCTTAACACTGAAGCTTTCTTT	CAWSFPGYLNTEAFF
TRBD2	-	15	TRBV6-4	TRBJ2-7	TGTGCCAGCAGCGACTCTAGCGGGAGTCGGTTCGAGCAGTACTTC	CASSDSSGSRFEQYF
-	-	15	TRBV7-8	TRBJ2-1	TGTGCCAGCAGCAAACAGAGAAACTCCTACAATGAGCAGTTCTTC	CASSKQRNSYNEQFF
-	medium-sized	18	TRBV23-1	TRBJ1-2	TGCGCCAGCAGTCAATCTGCGGTGTGGAGGGTAAGCTACTATGGCTACACCTTC	CASSQSAVWRVSYYGYTF
-	-	15	TRBV9	TRBJ2-3	TGTGCCAGCAGCGTAGGTGGGGCGGGACGAGATACGCAGTATTTT	CASSVGGAGRDTQYF
-	-	14	TRBV28	TRBJ2-2	TGTGCCAGCAGGGCTTTCGGGAACACCGGGGAGCTGTTTTTT	CASRAFGNTGELFF
-	medium-sized	13	TRBV4-3	TRBJ2-7	TGCGCCAGCAGCCAAAGTGTGGGACTTCATCAGTACTTC	CASSQSVGLHQYF
-	-	16	TRBV4-3	TRBJ1-1	TGCGCCAGCAGCCAAGATTCCCAGGGCCTGAACACTGAAGCTTTCTTT	CASSQDSQGLNTEAFF
-	-	13	TRBV5-4	TRBJ2-7	TGTGCCAGCAGCCGCCAAGCGGATTACGAGCAGTACTTC	CASSRQADYEQYF